One sample yielded the 8 T cell receptor beta chains listed below, sequenced in a study of blood T cell repertoires in COVID-19. Assay: immunoSEQ multiplex PCR; the TCRdb copy retains only in-frame clones and omits some. This sample yields over 200,000 clones, of which about 91% are seen a single time; 10% to 13% belongs to the top ten. Sequencing used PBMCs or T cells enriched from blood (not recorded which). These receptors originate from a man aged 18 to 30 with acute COVID-19.

The chain combines TRBV7-2 with TRBJ1-5, with 8 bases matching TRBD1. This CDR3 contains 13 residues. The V and J ends lost 3 bases and 7 bases, in that order; junction bases with no gene match: 2. Germline V gene sequence: CDR1 SGHTA, CDR2 FQGNSA. CDR3 sequence reads: CASSLDRDQPQHF. The CDR3 DNA is TGTGCCAGCAGCTTGGACAGGGACCAGCCCCAGCATTTT.

The rearrangement uses TRBV30 and TRBJ2-7; 8 nucleotides match TRBD2. This CDR3 is 14 amino acids long. The V gene's germline CDR1 is GTSNPN and CDR2 SVGIG (reference sequence). J lost 6 bases, V lost 0 bases, and 7 bases had no gene match. CDR3 nucleotide sequence: TGTGCCTGGAGTGTGGAGGGACTAGGGCCCGAGCAGTACTTC. The encoded protein is CAWSVEGLGPEQYF.

V is TRBV3-1 (or the pseudogene TRBV3-2) and J is TRBJ2-5; D call uncertain. Germline assignment: CDR1 LGHDT and CDR2 YNNKEL (reference sequence). The CDR3 spans 15 residues. V lost 4 bases, J lost 2 bases, and 14 bases lay in between. The CDR3 DNA sequence: TGTGCCAGCAGCCTCAGGTCCTTCTCGCAAGAGACCCAGTACTTC. Translation gives CASSLRSFSQETQYF.

The chain recombines TRBV7-6 with TRBJ2-2, with TRBD2 matching over 9 bases. This CDR3 region has 16 residues. V dropped 4 bases and J dropped 4; count of bases not matched to a gene: 7. Germline-derived CDR1 and CDR2 are SGHVS and FNYEAQ. CDR3: CASSYRTSAGTGELFF. The CDR3, as DNA: TGTGCCAGCAGCTACCGGACTAGCGCTGGCACCGGGGAGCTGTTTTTT.

The chain is built from TRBV7-3 and TRBJ2-1; D might be TRBD2 (6 bases). Germline values: CDR1 SGHTA, CDR2 FQGTGA. V lost 5 bases, J lost 10 bases, and 21 bases lay in between. The CDR3 covers 15 residues. CDR3: CASSPTLTPGGEQFF. DNA of the CDR3: TGTGCCAGCAGCCCAACGCTTACCCCCGGAGGGGAGCAGTTCTTC. Full variable domain (remainder filled in from reference TRBV7-3 and TRBJ2-1): GAGVSQTPSNKVTEKGKYVELRCDPISGHTALYWYRQSLGQGPEFLIYFQGTGAADDSGLPNDRFFAVRPEGSVSTLKIQRTERGDSAVYLCASSPTLTPGGEQFFGPGTRLTVL.

The V and J genes are TRBV5-1 and TRBJ1-6; a weak D match, TRBD1 (6 bases). Deletions cut 7 bases from V and 0 bases from J, with 11 bases between. Per the germline V gene, CDR1 is SGHRS and CDR2 is YFSETQ. CDR3 length: 15 amino acids. CDR3: CASRGQSSYNSPLHF. The DNA of the CDR3 is TGCGCCAGCCGAGGACAGAGCTCCTATAATTCACCCCTCCACTTT.

The V call is TRBV5-4, the J call TRBJ2-1; the match to TRBD2 covers 8 bases. Germline V CDR1 and CDR2: SGHNT, YYREEE (reference sequence). CDR3 length: 13 residues. After removal of 4 bases from V and 9 bases from J, the junction contained 6 bases not matched to a gene. CDR3 nucleotides: TGTGCCAGCAGCCCGGGACGGGGGGGTGAGCAGTTCTTC. This sequence encodes CASSPGRGGEQFF. Full variable domain (outside the CDR3, taken from reference TRBV5-4 and TRBJ2-1): ETGVTQSPTHLIKTRGQQVTLRCSSQSGHNTVSWYQQALGQGPQFIFQYYREEENGRGNFPPRFSGLQFPNYSSELNVNALELDDSALYLCASSPGRGGEQFFGPGTRLTVL.

The chain has TRBV10-3 and TRBJ2-5; TRBD2 agrees at 12 bases. The CDR3 loop spans 14 amino acids. Trimming removed 10 bases from V and 3 bases from J; junction bases left unmatched: 6. The germline V gene has CDR1 ENHRY and CDR2 SYGVKD. The CDR3 nucleotides are TGTGCCAGCGGTAGGACTAGCGGGAAAGAGACCCAGTACTTC. Residues: CASGRTSGKETQYF.